Included here is one T cell receptor (beta chain) sequence, with context. Its antigen is unknown. These data belong to a study of T cells expressing NK-cell markers. In the study overall: Seven sequenced donors out of eight were HCMV-seropositive, one seronegative. Points from the study as a whole: These clonotypes also led the CD3+CD56-NKG2C+ fraction in a handful of donors. In a group of about 6 donors, dominant NKG2C+ clonotypes represented about 1.0-7.5% of CD8+ T cells.

TCRdb re-called the 5' RACE reads, yielding one record per CDR3 amino acid sequence without DNA. This sample contains about 150,000 distinct CDR3 sequences. Looked up from germline, CDR1 is MDHEN and CDR2 is SYDVKM. This CDR3 region has 15 residues. The chain recombines TRBV28 with TRBJ2-7; TCRdb proposes TRBD2, but this gene call is untestable without DNA. This clonotype originated in a man aged 18 to 69 in good health. What was sequenced was blood T cells: a sorted CD56 or NKG2C T cell subset, CD4+ or CD8+ T cells, or bulk PBMC T cells (not recorded which). This CDR3 reads CASSSNRDYPYEQYF.